This TCR beta chain was profiled in a study of regulatory T cells in long-lasting Graves disease. As for this clonotype: Its target is unknown.

Construction of the TCR beta libraries employed iRepertoire HTBI primers in conjunction with Arm-PCR of CDR3 regions. TCRdb reprocessed the multiplex PCR reads with MiXCR, giving one entry per CDR3 protein. The profile shows 300,000 to 400,000 distinct CDR3 sequences, about 20% of them singletons. Noted time point: persistent/refractory GD, antithyroid drugs over 5 years with positive TRAb. Extracted PBMC RNA gave rise to the TCR library. The CDR3 extends over 15 amino acids. Per the germline V gene, CDR1 is LGHDT and CDR2 is YNNKEL (reference sequence). The V gene lost 0 bases and the J gene lost 4 bases, with 10 bases spanning the gap. Notes on the study in general: Among samples with persistent disease, TRBV28, TRBJ1-2 and TRBJ2-5 were favored. Patients with persistent disease shared 2,700 or so public clonotypes, outpacing the approximately 970 shared by new patients.

The clonotype originates from a female donor with Graves disease. The genes are TRBV3-1 and TRBJ2-1; a weak D match, TRBD2 (5 bases). Sequencing was performed on peripheral blood mononuclear cells (PBMCs), taken when the disease was refractory, from a patient treated with antithyroid drugs. The DNA of the CDR3 is TGTGCCAGCAGCCAAGACCCCGGACTGTACAATGAGCAGTTCTTC. This codes for CASSQDPGLYNEQFF.